A single sample gave rise to the 11 T cell receptor beta chains below, sequenced in a study of vaccination effects on CD4 cells after COVID-19. These receptors have no identified antigens. After expansion with viral peptide pools in the ViraFEST assay, antigen-specific CD4+ T cells were sequenced. Researchers isolated CD4+ T cells once approximately eleven days of culture had elapsed. Previously uninfected by SARS-CoV-2, the vaccine recipients also showed negative nucleocapsid antibodies. Assay used: immunoSEQ multiplex PCR; TCRdb lists only in-frame clones, some missing. Here the sample spans 25,000 to 35,000 clones, under 75% being singletons. This sample comprised CD4+ T cells from PBMCs cultured with SARS-CoV-2 spike peptides, obtained before COVID-19 vaccination. The source is a human donor who received a COVID-19 vaccine.

CDR3 protein: CASSETGTDTQYF. The CDR3 DNA is TGTGCCAGCAGTGAGACTGGCACAGATACGCAGTATTTT. The J gene is TRBJ2-3, the V gene TRBV2; D not resolved. CDR3 size: 13 residues. Trimming shortened V by 3 bases and J by 1 base, and 5 bases separated the two germline ends. Germline CDR1 is SNHLY and CDR2 is FYNNEI.

The chain uses TRBV19 and TRBJ2-2; 15 nucleotides align to TRBD2. Germline CDR1 is LNHDA and CDR2 is SQIVND (reference sequence). V gave up 3 bases and J gave up 5 bases; unmatched junction bases: 4. This CDR3 is built from 17 residues. The CDR3 DNA is TGTGCCAGTAGTATTGGACTAGCGGGAGGGCCAACCGGGGAGCTGTTTTTT. Its translation: CASSIGLAGGPTGELFF.

The chain couples TRBV10-3 to TRBJ2-5; 11 bases agree with TRBD2. The CDR3 runs 16 residues. The V gene end was trimmed by 0 bases and the J gene end by 4 bases; junction bases not matched to a gene: 4. From germline, CDR1 is ENHRY and CDR2 SYGVKD. CDR3 coding DNA: TGTGCCATCAGTGAGTCGAGTCTAGCGGGGGGAGAGACCCAGTACTTC. It codes for CAISESSLAGGETQYF.

This sequence joins TRBV7-8 and TRBJ1-2; D may be TRBD1 (5 bases). V dropped 5 bases and J dropped 2 bases, with 9 bases sitting between them. The CDR3 is made up of 13 amino acids. Germline V gene sequence: CDR1 SGHVS, CDR2 FQNEAQ. The CDR3 loop is CASSPDKNYGYTF. Here the CDR3 DNA reads TGTGCCAGCAGCCCGGACAAGAACTATGGCTACACCTTC.

The chain links TRBV5-1 to TRBJ2-7, with 12 positions matching TRBD2. The CDR3 is made up of 17 amino acids. Germline V CDR1 and CDR2: SGHRS, YFSETQ. After removal of 0 bases from V and 1 base from J, the junction contained 5 bases not matched to a gene. CDR3 sequence reads: CASSLDPSGRGSYEQYF. DNA of the CDR3: TGCGCCAGCAGCTTGGACCCTAGCGGGAGGGGTTCCTACGAGCAGTACTTC.

This chain joins TRBV15 and TRBJ2-3, with 8 bases identical to TRBD2. V was pared by 0 bases and J by 4 bases, with 9 bases of the junction left unmatched. There are 17 residues in the CDR3. Germline assignment: CDR1 LNHNV and CDR2 YYDKDF (reference sequence). CDR3: CATSRELAGPRADTQYF. CDR3 sequence (DNA): TGTGCCACCAGCAGAGAGCTAGCGGGTCCCCGAGCAGATACGCAGTATTTT. The whole variable domain, filled in from reference TRBV15 and TRBJ2-3, reads DAMVIQNPRYQVTQFGKPVTLSCSQTLNHNVMYWYQQKSSQAPKLLFHYYDKDFNNEADTPDNFQSRRPNTSFCFLDIRSPGLGDTAMYLCATSRELAGPRADTQYFGPGTRLTVL.

This sequence joins TRBV6-5 and TRBJ1-1; a weak D match, TRBD1 (6 bases). Germline V gene lookup returns CDR1 MNHEY and CDR2 SVGAGI. This CDR3 spans 15 amino acids. With 6 bases removed from V and 0 bases from J, the gap between germline ends came to 14 bases. CDR3 sequence: CASRVDRLMNTEAFF. The CDR3 bases are TGTGCCAGCAGAGTAGACAGGTTGATGAACACTGAAGCTTTCTTT.

This chain connects TRBV4-2 to TRBJ1-4, with D hard to call. This CDR3 has 15 residues. Deletions cut 4 bases from V and 5 bases from J, with 14 bases between. Germline V CDR1 and CDR2: LGHNA, YNFKEQ. CDR3 amino acids: CASSLPGRGNEKLFF. The CDR3 DNA reads as TGTGCCAGCAGCCTTCCGGGCCGAGGGAATGAAAAACTGTTTTTT.

V is TRBV7-9 and J is TRBJ1-1; a possible D gene is TRBD1 (5 bases). CDR1 SEHNR and CDR2 FQNEAQ come from the germline V gene (reference sequence). This CDR3 is 14 amino acids long. V dropped 2 bases and J dropped 6 bases, with 13 bases sitting between them. CDR3 sequence reads: CASSLMGGFAEAFF. CDR3 nucleotide sequence: TGTGCCAGCAGCTTAATGGGGGGTTTCGCTGAAGCTTTCTTT.

The J gene is TRBJ1-1, the V gene TRBV29-1; no definite D call. V was cut by 3 bases and J by 1 base, with 6 bases left in between. Per germline, CDR1 SQVTM and CDR2 ANQGSEA. The CDR3 contains 12 residues. CDR3 sequence reads: CSVDGGNTEAFF. CDR3 nucleotide sequence: TGCAGCGTTGATGGCGGGAACACTGAAGCTTTCTTT.

The chain links TRBV19 to TRBJ2-2; tentatively, D is TRBD1 or TRBD2 (5 bases each). This CDR3 is 15 amino acids long. V dropped 4 bases and J dropped 2 bases, with 11 bases sitting between them. Germline CDR1 is LNHDA and CDR2 is SQIVND (reference sequence). Here the CDR3 reads CASSRGTENTGELFF. CDR3 DNA: TGTGCCAGTAGTAGGGGGACGGAAAACACCGGGGAGCTGTTTTTT.